A selection of T cell receptor beta chains follows, all from one sample in a study of blood T cell repertoires in COVID-19. Produced via immunoSEQ multiplex PCR; TCRdb's table is partial and in-frame only. The sample lists 150,000 or so clones, more than 75% occurring once. Sequencing was performed on peripheral blood. Receptors originate from an elderly man with acute or convalescent COVID-19. The CDR3 runs from the conserved cysteine through the conserved F or W. The order of the fields is J gene, D gene, V gene, clone size, CDR3 DNA, CDR3 protein. D genes are given only for firm matches. Not every row has a clone size; where given, it reads once, few, many or a size class.

j_gene: TRBJ2-2
d_gene: -
v_gene: TRBV9
abundance: -
CDR3nt: TGTGCCAGCAGCGCTGCACTAGGCACCGGGGAGCTGTTTTTT
CDR3aa: CASSAALGTGELFF

j_gene: TRBJ1-2
d_gene: TRBD1
v_gene: TRBV11-2
abundance: -
CDR3nt: TGTGCCAGCAGCACCGGACAGGTCGCTAACTATGGCTACACCTTC
CDR3aa: CASSTGQVANYGYTF

j_gene: TRBJ2-1
d_gene: TRBD2
v_gene: TRBV9
abundance: -
CDR3nt: TGTGCCAGCAGCGTTGGACTAGCGGGAGACTACGGCAATGCGCAGTTCTTC
CDR3aa: CASSVGLAGDYGNAQFF

j_gene: TRBJ2-2
d_gene: TRBD2
v_gene: TRBV5-1
abundance: -
CDR3nt: TGCGCCAGCAGCTTGAGAGGGAGGGAAGCCACCGGGGAGCTGTTTTTT
CDR3aa: CASSLRGREATGELFF

j_gene: TRBJ2-1
d_gene: -
v_gene: TRBV10-1
abundance: -
CDR3nt: TGCGCCAGCAGTGAGGGGCCGTACAATGAGCAGTTCTTC
CDR3aa: CASSEGPYNEQFF

j_gene: TRBJ2-4
d_gene: -
v_gene: TRBV5-1
abundance: -
CDR3nt: TGCGCCAGCAGCATGGAGGGACTAAACATTCAGTACTTC
CDR3aa: CASSMEGLNIQYF

j_gene: TRBJ2-7
d_gene: TRBD2
v_gene: TRBV18
abundance: -
CDR3nt: TGTGCCAGCTCACCTAGCGGGGGATACGAGCAGTACTTC
CDR3aa: CASSPSGGYEQYF

j_gene: TRBJ2-3
d_gene: -
v_gene: TRBV18
abundance: -
CDR3nt: TGTGCCAGCTCACCCCCTAGCACAGATACGCAGTATTTT
CDR3aa: CASSPPSTDTQYF

j_gene: TRBJ1-6
d_gene: -
v_gene: TRBV9
abundance: -
CDR3nt: TGTGCCAGCAGCGTAGCCGGGAGAGGTTCACCCCTCCACTTT
CDR3aa: CASSVAGRGSPLHF

j_gene: TRBJ2-1
d_gene: TRBD2
v_gene: TRBV3-1/TRBV3-2
abundance: -
CDR3nt: TGTGCCAGCAGCCAGGGAGGGGAATACAATGAGCAGTTCTTC
CDR3aa: CASSQGGEYNEQFF

j_gene: TRBJ2-7
d_gene: -
v_gene: TRBV6-2/TRBV6-3
abundance: -
CDR3nt: TGTGCCAGCACCCCCCAGATCTACGAGCAGTACTTC
CDR3aa: CASTPQIYEQYF

j_gene: TRBJ2-6
d_gene: -
v_gene: TRBV28
abundance: once
CDR3nt: TGTGCCAGCAGTCAAGCTAGCGCTGGGGCCAACGTCCTGACTTTC
CDR3aa: CASSQASAGANVLTF

j_gene: TRBJ1-2
d_gene: -
v_gene: TRBV6-5
abundance: -
CDR3nt: TGTGCCAGTGACATAGCCCCAGGGGGCTACACCTTC
CDR3aa: CASDIAPGGYTF

j_gene: TRBJ2-7
d_gene: -
v_gene: TRBV5-6
abundance: -
CDR3nt: TGTGCCAGCAGCCTGGATTCGTTCGGGACCGGGAGCTCCTACGAGCAGTACTTC
CDR3aa: CASSLDSFGTGSSYEQYF

j_gene: TRBJ1-4
d_gene: -
v_gene: TRBV11-2
abundance: -
CDR3nt: TGTGCCAGCAGCTTAGGGCAGGGCAGGAATGAAAAACTGTTTTTT
CDR3aa: CASSLGQGRNEKLFF

j_gene: TRBJ2-1
d_gene: -
v_gene: TRBV6-5
abundance: once
CDR3nt: TGTGCCAGCAGCGAGGGGCAGGGGTCCTACAATGAGCAGTTCTTC
CDR3aa: CASSEGQGSYNEQFF

j_gene: TRBJ2-1
d_gene: -
v_gene: TRBV24-1
abundance: once
CDR3nt: TGTGCCACCAGTGACCGAACAGAGTACAATGAGCAGTTCTTC
CDR3aa: CATSDRTEYNEQFF

j_gene: TRBJ1-1
d_gene: -
v_gene: TRBV9
abundance: few
CDR3nt: TGTGCCAGCAGCGCAGGGGATGGCACTGAAGCTTTCTTT
CDR3aa: CASSAGDGTEAFF

j_gene: TRBJ2-7
d_gene: TRBD1
v_gene: TRBV7-8
abundance: -
CDR3nt: TGTGCCAGCAGCCCCACCGGGACAGTCGCCTACGAGCAGTACTTC
CDR3aa: CASSPTGTVAYEQYF

j_gene: TRBJ2-7
d_gene: -
v_gene: TRBV15
abundance: -
CDR3nt: TGTGCCACCAGCAGAGATAACAGGGAATACGAGCAGTACTTC
CDR3aa: CATSRDNREYEQYF

j_gene: TRBJ1-6
d_gene: -
v_gene: TRBV3-1/TRBV3-2
abundance: -
CDR3nt: TGTGCCAGCCGGCCGGGGTTGAATTCACCCCTCCACTTT
CDR3aa: CASRPGLNSPLHF

j_gene: TRBJ2-5
d_gene: TRBD1
v_gene: TRBV7-2
abundance: -
CDR3nt: TGTGCCAGCAGCTTAAGGGGGCTGCAAGAGACCCAGTACTTC
CDR3aa: CASSLRGLQETQYF

j_gene: TRBJ2-7
d_gene: -
v_gene: TRBV18
abundance: -
CDR3nt: TGTGCCAGCTCCCTCAGGGAGGTATACGAGCAGTACTTC
CDR3aa: CASSLREVYEQYF

j_gene: TRBJ2-3
d_gene: TRBD2
v_gene: TRBV9
abundance: -
CDR3nt: TGTGCCAGCAGCTCGCAGGGACGGGGAGGGGCAGATACGCAGTATTTT
CDR3aa: CASSSQGRGGADTQYF

j_gene: TRBJ1-4
d_gene: -
v_gene: TRBV6-5
abundance: -
CDR3nt: TGTGCCAGCTTCGCTGCCGGAGTTCTGTTTTTT
CDR3aa: CASFAAGVLFF

j_gene: TRBJ2-1
d_gene: -
v_gene: TRBV5-1
abundance: -
CDR3nt: TGCGCCAGCAGCTTGGCCGAGAGCGTTAGCTCCTACAATGAGCAGTTCTTC
CDR3aa: CASSLAESVSSYNEQFF

j_gene: TRBJ2-1
d_gene: TRBD2
v_gene: TRBV11-2
abundance: -
CDR3nt: TGTGCCAGCAGCTTAGAAGGGTATAGCGGGGACGTATACAATGAGCAGTTCTTC
CDR3aa: CASSLEGYSGDVYNEQFF

j_gene: TRBJ2-7
d_gene: TRBD1
v_gene: TRBV7-9
abundance: -
CDR3nt: TGTGCCAGCAGCGCGGACAGGGTGGGGATGTGGGAGCAGTACTTC
CDR3aa: CASSADRVGMWEQYF

j_gene: TRBJ1-6
d_gene: -
v_gene: TRBV18
abundance: once
CDR3nt: TGTGCCAGCTCAGCAGGGGATGGGGATATGAGGCCCCTCCACTTT
CDR3aa: CASSAGDGDMRPLHF

j_gene: TRBJ1-3
d_gene: -
v_gene: TRBV4-1
abundance: -
CDR3nt: TGCGCCAGCAGCCCCCACCGGGGAATCTCTGGAAACACCATATATTTT
CDR3aa: CASSPHRGISGNTIYF

j_gene: TRBJ2-3
d_gene: TRBD2
v_gene: TRBV2
abundance: once
CDR3nt: TGTGCCAGCAGACTGGGCGGGGGGGCCTTAGATACGCAGTATTTT
CDR3aa: CASRLGGGALDTQYF

j_gene: TRBJ2-7
d_gene: TRBD1
v_gene: TRBV19
abundance: few
CDR3nt: TGTGCCAGTAGTACCCCAGGGGGCCTCTACGAGCAGTACTTC
CDR3aa: CASSTPGGLYEQYF

j_gene: TRBJ2-7
d_gene: -
v_gene: TRBV28
abundance: -
CDR3nt: TGTGCCAGCAGCTTAGCACCGGGACACGGCCCCTACGAGCAGTACTTC
CDR3aa: CASSLAPGHGPYEQYF

j_gene: TRBJ2-3
d_gene: TRBD2
v_gene: TRBV19
abundance: -
CDR3nt: TGTGCCAGTAGTCCGGGACTAGCTCCCACAGATACGCAGTATTTT
CDR3aa: CASSPGLAPTDTQYF

j_gene: TRBJ2-7
d_gene: -
v_gene: TRBV7-7
abundance: -
CDR3nt: TGTGCTAGCAGCCCAGACCGGGGCTCCTACGAGCAGTACTTC
CDR3aa: CASSPDRGSYEQYF

j_gene: TRBJ1-1
d_gene: -
v_gene: TRBV7-8
abundance: -
CDR3nt: TGTGCCAGCATCCTAAACACTGAAGCTTTCTTT
CDR3aa: CASILNTEAFF

j_gene: TRBJ2-5
d_gene: TRBD2
v_gene: TRBV3-1/TRBV3-2
abundance: -
CDR3nt: TGTGCCAGCAGCCAGACCTCAGCGGGAGTGGTACAAGAGACCCAGTACTTC
CDR3aa: CASSQTSAGVVQETQYF

j_gene: TRBJ2-5
d_gene: -
v_gene: TRBV28
abundance: -
CDR3nt: TGTGCCAGCAGGCAGGGCCAAGAGACCCAGTACTTC
CDR3aa: CASRQGQETQYF

j_gene: TRBJ2-3
d_gene: -
v_gene: TRBV7-9
abundance: once
CDR3nt: TGTGCCAGCAGCCCCCCCTTCCGGACTGGGGGGGATACGCAGTATTTT
CDR3aa: CASSPPFRTGGDTQYF

j_gene: TRBJ1-2
d_gene: TRBD1
v_gene: TRBV5-4
abundance: -
CDR3nt: TGTGCCAGCAGCTTGACTGTGGGACAGGGGATTAACTATGGCTACACCTTC
CDR3aa: CASSLTVGQGINYGYTF

j_gene: TRBJ2-1
d_gene: TRBD2
v_gene: TRBV19
abundance: once
CDR3nt: TGTGCCAGTAGTACGGGGTTGGGGGGAGGGAAGAATGAGCAGTTCTTC
CDR3aa: CASSTGLGGGKNEQFF